This T cell receptor beta chain was recorded in a study of shared clonotypes between healthy human individuals. Study-wide background: There were three CD4 naive, three CD4 memory, two CD8 naive and one CD8 memory plates per donor. Regarding the study as a whole: Generation probabilities were higher for clonotypes shared across all four sorted-subset donors than for unshared ones. Naive CD4 clonotypes overlapped across a handful of donors at about 5.2%.

This clone appeared once. The antigen is not known. Method: immunoSEQ multiplex PCR; TCRdb's copy keeps in-frame clones and lacks some. The sample has approximately 1.9 million clones, just under 95% seen once. Naive CD8 cells, CD45RO-negative and positively selected for CCR7, excluded terminally differentiated effector memory CD45RA+ cells. The CDR3 is 14 residues long. Deletions cut 3 bases from V and 3 bases from J, with 12 bases between. Germline CDR1 reads SGHNT; CDR2 reads YYREEE (reference sequence). The sequenced sample was naive CD8+ T cells from PBMCs. This chain joins TRBV5-4 and TRBJ1-2; D perhaps matches TRBD1 (6 bases). This sequence was found in a man in his late teens or twenties in good health. Some clones in this sample may be carry-over from other donors' samples. The CDR3 protein is CASSYGGSDYGYTF. The CDR3 nucleotides are TGTGCCAGCAGCTACGGGGGCTCGGACTATGGCTACACCTTC.